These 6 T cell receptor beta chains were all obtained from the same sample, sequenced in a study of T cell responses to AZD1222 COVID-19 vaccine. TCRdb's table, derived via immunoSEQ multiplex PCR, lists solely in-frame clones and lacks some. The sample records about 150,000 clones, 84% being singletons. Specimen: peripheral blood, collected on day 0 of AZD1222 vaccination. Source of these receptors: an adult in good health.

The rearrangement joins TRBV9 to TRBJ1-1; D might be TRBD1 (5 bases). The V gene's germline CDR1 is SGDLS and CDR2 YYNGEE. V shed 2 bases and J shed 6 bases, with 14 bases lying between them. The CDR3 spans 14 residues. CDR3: CASSVSGGGAEAFF. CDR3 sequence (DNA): TGTGCCAGCAGCGTGAGCGGTGGGGGGGCTGAAGCTTTCTTT.

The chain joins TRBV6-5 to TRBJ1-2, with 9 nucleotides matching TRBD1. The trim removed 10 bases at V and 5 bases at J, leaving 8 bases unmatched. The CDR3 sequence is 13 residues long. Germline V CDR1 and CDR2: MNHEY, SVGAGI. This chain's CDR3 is CATGPGQGYGYTF. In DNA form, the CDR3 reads TGTGCCACCGGGCCGGGACAGGGATATGGCTACACCTTC.

CDR3: CASSLKGDQPQHF. The CDR3 DNA is TGTGCCAGCAGCTTAAAAGGGGATCAGCCCCAGCATTTT. This chain uses TRBV5-8 with TRBJ1-5, with a tentative D call TRBD1 (5 bases). CDR3 length: 13 residues. The V end lost 2 bases, the J end lost 5 bases, and 8 bases lay between the germline ends. Germline V gives CDR1 SGHTS, CDR2 YDEGEE.

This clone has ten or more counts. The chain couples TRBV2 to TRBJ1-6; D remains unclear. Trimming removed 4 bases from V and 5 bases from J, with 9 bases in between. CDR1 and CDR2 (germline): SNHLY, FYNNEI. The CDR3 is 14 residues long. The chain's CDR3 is CASSGEANNSPLHF. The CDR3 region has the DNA TGTGCCAGCAGTGGCGAAGCGAATAATTCACCCCTCCACTTT.

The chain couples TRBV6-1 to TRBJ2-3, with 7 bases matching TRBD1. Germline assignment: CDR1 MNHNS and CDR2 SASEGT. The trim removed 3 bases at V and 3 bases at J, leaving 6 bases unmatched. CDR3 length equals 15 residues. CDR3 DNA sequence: TGTGCCAGCAGTGACCCGGGACAGCATACAGATACGCAGTATTTT. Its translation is CASSDPGQHTDTQYF.

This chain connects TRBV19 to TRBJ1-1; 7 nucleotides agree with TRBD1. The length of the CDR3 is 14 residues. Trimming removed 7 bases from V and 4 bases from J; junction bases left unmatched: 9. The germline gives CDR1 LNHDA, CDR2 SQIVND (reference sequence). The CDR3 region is CASTMDRRVTEAFF. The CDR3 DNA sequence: TGTGCCAGTACCATGGACAGGCGTGTCACTGAAGCTTTCTTT.